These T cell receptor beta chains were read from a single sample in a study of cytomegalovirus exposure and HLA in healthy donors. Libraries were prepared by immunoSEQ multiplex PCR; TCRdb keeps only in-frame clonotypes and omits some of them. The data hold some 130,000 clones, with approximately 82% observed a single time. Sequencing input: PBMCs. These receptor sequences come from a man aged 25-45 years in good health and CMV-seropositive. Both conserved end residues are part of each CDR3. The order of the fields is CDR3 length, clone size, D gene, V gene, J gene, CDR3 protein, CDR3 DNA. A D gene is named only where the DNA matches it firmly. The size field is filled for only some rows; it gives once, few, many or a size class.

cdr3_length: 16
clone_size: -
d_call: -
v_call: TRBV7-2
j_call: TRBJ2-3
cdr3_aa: CASGSPGLPTADTQYF
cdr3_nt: TGTGCCAGCGGCTCCCCAGGCCTCCCGACGGCAGATACGCAGTATTTT

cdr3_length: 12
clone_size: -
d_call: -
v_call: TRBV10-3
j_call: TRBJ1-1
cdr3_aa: CAINQGGTEAFF
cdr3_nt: TGTGCCATCAACCAAGGAGGGACTGAAGCTTTCTTT

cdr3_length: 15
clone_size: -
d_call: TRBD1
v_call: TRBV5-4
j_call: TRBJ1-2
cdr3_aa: CASSPWTGGSDGYTF
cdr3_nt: TGTGCCAGCAGCCCGTGGACAGGGGGCAGCGATGGCTACACCTTC

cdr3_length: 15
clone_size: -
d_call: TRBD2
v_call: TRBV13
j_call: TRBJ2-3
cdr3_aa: CASSWERDYTDTQYF
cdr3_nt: TGTGCCAGCAGCTGGGAGCGGGATTATACAGATACGCAGTATTTT

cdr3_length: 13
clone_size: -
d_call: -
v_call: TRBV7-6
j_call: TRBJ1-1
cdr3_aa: CASSSRLGTEAFF
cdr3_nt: TGTGCCAGCAGCTCGAGGCTTGGCACTGAAGCTTTCTTT

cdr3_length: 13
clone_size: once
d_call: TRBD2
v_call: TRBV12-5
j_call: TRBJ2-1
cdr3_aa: CASGLREGNEQFF
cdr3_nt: TGTGCTAGTGGTTTAAGGGAGGGCAATGAGCAGTTCTTC

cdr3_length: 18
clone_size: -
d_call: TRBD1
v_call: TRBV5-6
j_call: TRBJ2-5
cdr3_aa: CASSRGDRGYPYQETQYF
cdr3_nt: TGTGCCAGCAGCCGGGGGGACAGGGGTTATCCGTACCAAGAGACCCAGTACTTC

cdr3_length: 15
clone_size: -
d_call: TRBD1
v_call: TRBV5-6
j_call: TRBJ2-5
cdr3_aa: CASSSGQGEVETQYF
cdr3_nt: TGTGCCAGCAGCTCCGGACAGGGGGAGGTGGAGACCCAGTACTTC

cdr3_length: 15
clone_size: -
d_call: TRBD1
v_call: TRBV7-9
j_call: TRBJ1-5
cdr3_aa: CASSSQGGNNQPQHF
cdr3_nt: TGTGCCAGCAGCTCACAGGGGGGGAACAATCAGCCCCAGCATTTT

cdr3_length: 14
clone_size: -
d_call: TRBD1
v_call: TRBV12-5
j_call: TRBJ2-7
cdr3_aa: CASGFGTGGYEQYF
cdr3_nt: TGTGCTAGTGGTTTTGGGACAGGGGGCTACGAGCAGTACTTC

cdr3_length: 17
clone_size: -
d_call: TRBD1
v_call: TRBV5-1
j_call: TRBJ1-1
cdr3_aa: CASSSTPGTGKNTEAFF
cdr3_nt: TGCGCCAGCAGCTCAACCCCAGGGACAGGGAAGAACACTGAAGCTTTCTTT

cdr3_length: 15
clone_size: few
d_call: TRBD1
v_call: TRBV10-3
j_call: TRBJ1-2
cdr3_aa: CAISESKTGNYGYTF
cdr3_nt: TGTGCCATCAGTGAGTCCAAGACAGGGAACTATGGCTACACCTTC

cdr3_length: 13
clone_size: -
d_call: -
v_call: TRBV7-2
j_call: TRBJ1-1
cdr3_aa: CASRAGLNTEAFF
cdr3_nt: TGTGCTAGCAGGGCAGGGCTGAACACTGAAGCTTTCTTT

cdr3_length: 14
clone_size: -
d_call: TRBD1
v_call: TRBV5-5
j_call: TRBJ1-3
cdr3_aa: CASRVTGIGNTIYF
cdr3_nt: TGTGCCAGCAGGGTGACAGGGATCGGGAACACCATATATTTT

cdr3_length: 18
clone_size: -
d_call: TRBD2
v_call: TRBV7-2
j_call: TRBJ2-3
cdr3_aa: CASSLSTSGSPVGDTQYF
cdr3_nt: TGTGCCAGCAGCTTATCGACTAGCGGGAGTCCTGTGGGAGATACGCAGTATTTT

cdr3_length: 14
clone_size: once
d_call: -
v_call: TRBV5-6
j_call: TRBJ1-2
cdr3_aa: CASSLDRPLYGYTF
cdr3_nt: TGTGCCAGCAGCTTGGACAGGCCCCTCTATGGCTACACCTTC

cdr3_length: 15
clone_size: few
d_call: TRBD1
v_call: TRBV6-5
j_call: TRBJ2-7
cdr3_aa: CASSYSRDSPYEQYF
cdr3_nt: TGTGCCAGCAGTTACAGCCGGGACAGCCCCTACGAGCAGTACTTC

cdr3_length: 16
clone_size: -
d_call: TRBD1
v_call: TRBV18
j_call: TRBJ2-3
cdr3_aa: CASSPPGQGSADTQYF
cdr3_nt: TGTGCCAGCTCACCACCGGGACAGGGTTCTGCGGATACGCAGTATTTT

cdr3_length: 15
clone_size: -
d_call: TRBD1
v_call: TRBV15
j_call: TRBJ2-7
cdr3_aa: CATSRNRDRDYEQYF
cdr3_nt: TGTGCCACCAGCAGAAACCGGGACAGAGATTACGAGCAGTACTTC

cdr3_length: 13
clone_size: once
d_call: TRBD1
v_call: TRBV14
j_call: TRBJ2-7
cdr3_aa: CASSWDREDEQYF
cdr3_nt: TGTGCCAGCAGCTGGGACAGGGAGGACGAGCAGTACTTC

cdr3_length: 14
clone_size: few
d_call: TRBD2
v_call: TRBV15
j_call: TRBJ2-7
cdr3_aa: CATSRVQGGYEQYF
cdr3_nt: TGTGCCACCAGCAGAGTTCAGGGAGGGTACGAGCAGTACTTC